What follows are 3 T cell receptor beta chains derived from one specimen sequenced in a study of blood T cell repertoires in COVID-19. Clones were sequenced by immunoSEQ multiplex PCR, and TCRdb holds only the in-frame ones, with some missing. The table lists 360,000 or so clones, around nine tenths of them singletons. Input material: PBMCs or T cells enriched from blood (not recorded which). Receptors were obtained from a woman aged 25 to 45 who had recovered from COVID-19.

This chain joins TRBV6-6 and TRBJ2-7, with TRBD2 as a possible D gene (5 bases). This CDR3 comprises 13 residues. Trimming took off 0 bases at V and 9 bases at J, with 12 bases between the two ends. The germline gives CDR1 MNHNY, CDR2 SVGAGI (reference sequence). Here the CDR3 reads CASSYSWALVQYF. The CDR3 DNA reads TGTGCCAGCAGTTACTCTTGGGCACTAGTGCAGTACTTC.

The chain uses TRBV5-6 and TRBJ2-5; 13 positions agree with TRBD2. V dropped 0 bases and J dropped 5; count of bases not matched to a gene: 4. The CDR3 spans 16 residues. CDR1 and CDR2 from the germline V gene are SGHDT and YYEEEE. The CDR3 nucleotides are TGTGCCAGCAGCTTGGCCGGGACTAGCGGGGCGGAGACCCAGTACTTC. Its protein is CASSLAGTSGAETQYF.

J is TRBJ2-3 and V is TRBV6-6, with 7 bases aligning to TRBD1. Germline V lookup: CDR1 MNHNY, CDR2 SVGAGI (reference sequence). The CDR3 spans 12 residues. Trimming at V came to 6 bases and at J to 13 bases, leaving 10 bases not matched to a gene. CDR3 residues: CASSLGQTLKYF. The CDR3 coding sequence is TGTGCCAGCAGCCTGGGACAGACTCTGAAGTATTTT.